This TCR beta chain appears in the sequencing data of a study of blood T cells in healthy people across ages. Study results and limitations: It was found that TCR beta diversity correlated strongly with the percentage of naive T cells.

The CDR3 sequence is 18 residues long. J lost 5 bases, V lost 5 bases, and 14 bases had no gene match. Remarks on this clonotype: Its antigen is not identified.

Through a sample-barcoded 5' primer and a J-beta primer mix, a second PCR was run for roughly 7 to 12 cycles. MiXCR, run by TCRdb on the 5' RACE reads, gives a single entry per CDR3 protein. The data show about 1.8 million distinct CDR3 sequences, roughly 52% seen once. This chain links TRBV12-3 or TRBV12-4 with TRBJ2-3; 12 bases are shared with TRBD2. The TCR sequence derives from a woman between 40 and 50 years old in good health. Source material: blood. The DNA of the CDR3 is TGTGCCAGCAGTCAGACTAGCGGGGGATTCCGGTACTTAGATACGCAGTATTTT. Its translation is CASSQTSGGFRYLDTQYF.